Listed here is a single TCR beta chain. Germline lookup yields CDR1 ENHRY and CDR2 SYGVKD. The CDR3 contains 13 residues. V lost 6 bases and J lost 9; bases outside the gene matches: 6. The data were taken from a study of blood T cell repertoires in COVID-19. Study as a whole: Both acute and convalescent COVID-19 samples were obtained from the United States, Italy and Spain. Sources were T cells, B-cell-depleted T cells, or PBMCs; the material itself was cDNA or gDNA.

In the authors' methods: Reference gene primer amplification gave estimated nucleated cell counts. Produced via immunoSEQ multiplex PCR; TCRdb's table is partial and in-frame only. V, J and clone size were drawn from that table, and D and trimming were deduced from the DNA. In the table there are hundreds of thousands of clones, just over 85% of which are singletons. This chain uses TRBV10-3 with TRBJ2-1; 9 nucleotides align to TRBD1. The TCR comes from an elderly man with acute or convalescent COVID-19. Source material: peripheral blood. The CDR3 coding sequence is TGTGCCATCAGCACCGGGACAGGGTTTGAGCAGTTCTTC. As protein: CAISTGTGFEQFF.